This record covers a single T cell receptor (beta chain). The antigen is not known. Naive-designated CD8 cells lacked CD45RO, were positively enriched for CCR7, and omitted terminally differentiated effector memory CD45RA+ cells. A deep-level run was used for the assay. Authors' data handling: Junction-only sequences produced by ImmunoSEQ had no quality scores, so filtering differed. The assay was immunoSEQ multiplex PCR, and TCRdb's table has in-frame clones only and misses some. That table gives V, J and clone size, and the DNA gave D and trimming. The data hold roughly 570,000 clones, with more than 95% observed a single time. This sample is drawn from a study of shared clonotypes between healthy human individuals. Looking at the study overall: CD4 naive and CD4 memory each took three plates per donor, while CD8 naive took two and CD8 memory one.

The J segment lost 7 bases and the V segment lost 4 bases, leaving 7 bases of the junction unmatched. This CDR3 has 14 residues. Germline V gene lookup returns CDR1 MNHEY and CDR2 SMNVEV (reference sequence). Study-wide results and caveats: Though the depth was large, rarefaction showed that sorted-subset sequencing was incomplete.

The chain recombines TRBV27 with TRBJ1-5; 7 positions match TRBD1. This clonotype was sampled from a man aged 25-40 years in good health. Source material: naive CD8+ T cells sorted from blood. DNA of the CDR3: TGTGCCAGCAGTTCAGGGGCAGGGGGGCAGCCCCAGCATTTT. Protein product: CASSSGAGGQPQHF.